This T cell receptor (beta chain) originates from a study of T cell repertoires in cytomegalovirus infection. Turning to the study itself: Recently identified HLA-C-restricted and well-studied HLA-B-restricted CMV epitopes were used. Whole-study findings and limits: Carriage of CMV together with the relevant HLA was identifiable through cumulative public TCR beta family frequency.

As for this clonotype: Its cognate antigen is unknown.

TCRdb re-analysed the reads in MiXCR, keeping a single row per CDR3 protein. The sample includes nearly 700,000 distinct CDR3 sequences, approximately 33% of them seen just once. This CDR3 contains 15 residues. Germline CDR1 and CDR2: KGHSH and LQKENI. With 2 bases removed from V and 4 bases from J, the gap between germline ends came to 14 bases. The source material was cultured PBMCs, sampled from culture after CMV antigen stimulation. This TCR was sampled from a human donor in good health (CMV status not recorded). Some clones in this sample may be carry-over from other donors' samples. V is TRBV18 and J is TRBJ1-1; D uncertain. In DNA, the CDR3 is TGTGCCAGCTCACCATTGCAGGACGGGTCCACTGAAGCTTTCTTT. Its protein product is CASSPLQDGSTEAFF.